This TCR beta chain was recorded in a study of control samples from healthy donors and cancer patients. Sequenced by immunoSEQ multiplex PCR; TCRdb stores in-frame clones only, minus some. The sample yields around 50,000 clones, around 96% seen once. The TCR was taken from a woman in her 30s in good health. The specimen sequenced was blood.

The CDR3 DNA is TGTGCCAGCAGCACGCAGGGGGCTAATGGCTACACCTTC. It encodes CASSTQGANGYTF. The genes are TRBV7-9 and TRBJ1-2; the match to TRBD1 covers 8 bases. Germline assignment: CDR1 SEHNR and CDR2 FQNEAQ (reference sequence). CDR3 length: 13 amino acids. V was clipped by 5 bases and J by 6 bases; unmatched bases: 5.